This TCR beta chain was captured by sequencing in a study of T cells in Graves' hyperthyroidism and ophthalmopathy. Notes on the study in general: Blood also showed most of the thyroid clonotypes that were expanded above 0.001. Stable hyperthyroidism and ophthalmopathy were separated using 13 V-J signatures.

In regard to this clonotype: What it binds is not known.

Duration under 3 months, a NOSPECS grade of at least 4, and a Clinical Activity Score of at least 3 characterized the ophthalmopathy patients. Amplification of TCR beta CDR3 regions was performed using RNA transcripts as template. A set of HTBI primers served as the primers for a first-round RT-PCR of the TCR CDR3. TCRdb re-called the multiplex PCR reads with MiXCR, one entry per CDR3 protein. This sample has 250,000 to 300,000 distinct CDR3 sequences, with around 19% found just once. The CDR3 sequence is 17 residues long. The junction had 7 bases not matched to a gene; V was cut back by 0 bases and J by 1 base. Germline CDR1 is SGHRS and CDR2 is YFSETQ.

The rearrangement joins TRBV5-1 to TRBJ2-3; 8 bases match TRBD1. The sample comprised blood. The source is a man aged 50-59 years with Graves' ophthalmopathy. The DNA of the CDR3 is TGCGCCAGCAGCTTGGGGTTTCAGGGGGCCCGCACAGATACGCAGTATTTT. This sequence encodes CASSLGFQGARTDTQYF.